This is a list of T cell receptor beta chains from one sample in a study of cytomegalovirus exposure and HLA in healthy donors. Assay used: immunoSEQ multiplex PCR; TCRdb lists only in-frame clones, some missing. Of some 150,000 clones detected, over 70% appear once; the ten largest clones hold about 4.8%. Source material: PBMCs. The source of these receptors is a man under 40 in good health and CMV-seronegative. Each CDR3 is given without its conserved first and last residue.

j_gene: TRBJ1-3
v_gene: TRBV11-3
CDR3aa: ASSARQVRSGNTIY

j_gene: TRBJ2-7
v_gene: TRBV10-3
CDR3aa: AIRQARSYEQY

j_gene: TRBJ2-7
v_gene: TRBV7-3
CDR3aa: ATRGLGSLEQY

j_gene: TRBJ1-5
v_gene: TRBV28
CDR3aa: ASSLTGGGNQPQH

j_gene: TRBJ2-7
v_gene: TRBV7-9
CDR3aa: SSSLAGGNPTYEQY

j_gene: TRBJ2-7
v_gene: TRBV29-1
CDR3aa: SVVGGGSEQY

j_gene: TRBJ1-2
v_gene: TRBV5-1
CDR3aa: ASSLEGESEAGYGYT

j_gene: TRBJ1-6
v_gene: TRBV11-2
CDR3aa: ASSYPAPGSPLH

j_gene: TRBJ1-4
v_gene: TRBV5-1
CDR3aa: ASSYTGGSNEKLF

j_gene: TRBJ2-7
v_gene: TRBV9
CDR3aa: ASSPHRGGEQY

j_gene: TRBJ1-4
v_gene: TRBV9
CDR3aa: ASSLTGTKGEKLF

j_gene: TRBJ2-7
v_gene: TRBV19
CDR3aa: ASSLYTGDDEQY

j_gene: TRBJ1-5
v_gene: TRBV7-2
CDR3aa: ASSSQVQGIQPQH

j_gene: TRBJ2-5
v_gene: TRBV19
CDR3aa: ASSAWDSSQETQY

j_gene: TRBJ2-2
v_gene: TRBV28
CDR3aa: ALRGRRDGELF

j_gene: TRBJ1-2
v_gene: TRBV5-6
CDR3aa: ASSGTGDYGYT

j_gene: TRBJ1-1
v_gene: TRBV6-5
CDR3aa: ASSLNEKMNTEAF

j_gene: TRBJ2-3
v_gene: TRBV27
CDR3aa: ASSYLAGGSSTDTQY

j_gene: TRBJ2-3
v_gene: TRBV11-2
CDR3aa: ASSLDLRPAGLPDTQY

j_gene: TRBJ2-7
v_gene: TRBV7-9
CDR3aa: ASSPRASYYEQY

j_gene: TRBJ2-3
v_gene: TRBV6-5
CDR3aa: ASRRVAGTDTQY

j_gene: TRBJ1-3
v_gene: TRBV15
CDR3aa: ATSREGQGLDTIY

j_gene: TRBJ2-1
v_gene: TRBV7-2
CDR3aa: ASSSISRGSEQF

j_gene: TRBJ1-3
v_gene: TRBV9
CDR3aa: ASSVDRGRIGNTIY

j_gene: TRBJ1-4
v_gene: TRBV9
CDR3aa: ASSVADSSGKLF

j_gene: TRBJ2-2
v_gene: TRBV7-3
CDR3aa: ASSSSLRGRTGELF

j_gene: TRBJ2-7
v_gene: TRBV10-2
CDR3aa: ASSSGLGVDEQY

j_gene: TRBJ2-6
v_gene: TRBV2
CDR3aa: AARQGADSGANVLT

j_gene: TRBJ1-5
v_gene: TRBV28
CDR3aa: ASSYLESGTVNQPQH

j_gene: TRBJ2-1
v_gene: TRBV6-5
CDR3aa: ASSDRVTYNEQF

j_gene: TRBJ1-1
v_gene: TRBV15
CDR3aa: ATSSRDFRNTEAF

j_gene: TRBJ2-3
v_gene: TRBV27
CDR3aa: ASSLLLAGGPADTQY

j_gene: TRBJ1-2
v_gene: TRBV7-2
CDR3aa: ASSLAGIPGDYGYT

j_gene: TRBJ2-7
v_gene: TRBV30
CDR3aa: AWRPTGVEEQY

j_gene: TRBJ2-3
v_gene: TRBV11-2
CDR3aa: AVAGGAADTQY

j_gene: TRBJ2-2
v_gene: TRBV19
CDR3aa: ASSISGGATGELF

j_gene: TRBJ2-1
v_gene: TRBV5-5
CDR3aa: ASSLGAGGNEQF

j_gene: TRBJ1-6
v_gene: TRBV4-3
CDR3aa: ASSPRLSNSPLH

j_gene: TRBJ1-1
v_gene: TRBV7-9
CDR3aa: SSSFSPRGDEAF

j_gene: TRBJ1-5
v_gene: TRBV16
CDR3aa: ASSQPGTGDQPQH

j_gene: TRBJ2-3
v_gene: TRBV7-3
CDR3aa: ASSLLTGASDTQY

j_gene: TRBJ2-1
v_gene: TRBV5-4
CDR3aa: ASSLRDYDYNEQF

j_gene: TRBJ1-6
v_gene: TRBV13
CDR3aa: ASSAGSNSPLH

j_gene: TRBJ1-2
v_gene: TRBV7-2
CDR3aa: ASSEPPNYGYT

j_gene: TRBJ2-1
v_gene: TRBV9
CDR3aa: ASSVDKAGGFNGEQF

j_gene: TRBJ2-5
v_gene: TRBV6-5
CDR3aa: ASSRTEAETQY

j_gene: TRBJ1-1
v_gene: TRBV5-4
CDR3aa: ASTFGQGALGTEAF

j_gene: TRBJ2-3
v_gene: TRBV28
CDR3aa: ASSLRTGATDTQY

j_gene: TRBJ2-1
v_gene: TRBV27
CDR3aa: ASSLVAVDNEQF

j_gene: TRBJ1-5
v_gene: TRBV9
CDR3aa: ASSVGQGGSNQPQH

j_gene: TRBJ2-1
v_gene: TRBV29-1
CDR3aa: SVERAAGAGEQF

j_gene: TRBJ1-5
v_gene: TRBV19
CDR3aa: ASSIPRQGDNQPQH

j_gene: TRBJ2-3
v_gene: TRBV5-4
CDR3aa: ASSAADIAGFLRRTQY

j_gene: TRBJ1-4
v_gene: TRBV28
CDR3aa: ASSYSTGGTNEKLF

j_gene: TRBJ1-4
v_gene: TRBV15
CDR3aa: ATSTRYREKLF